One and the same sample provided the 7 T cell receptor beta chains below, sequenced in a study of blood T cell repertoires in COVID-19. The repertoire was sequenced with immunoSEQ multiplex PCR; TCRdb's copy has only in-frame clones and lacks some. Among 260,000 or so clones listed, more than 70% were seen once. Input material: peripheral blood. Receptors originate from a man aged 80 or over with acute or convalescent COVID-19.

This rearrangement joins TRBV2 to TRBJ1-5; D uncertain. The CDR3 totals 14 residues. Trimming shortened V by 5 bases and J by 7 bases, and 15 bases separated the two germline ends. CDR1 is SNHLY, CDR2 FYNNEI, per germline. The DNA for the CDR3 is TGTGCCAGCAGTAATGAAGGGAGGAAGCAGCCCCAGCATTTT. Protein sequence: CASSNEGRKQPQHF.

This clone occurred a few times. This rearrangement joins TRBV12-3 or TRBV12-4 to TRBJ2-7; D call uncertain. V lost 6 bases, J lost 4 bases, and 13 bases lay in between. The CDR3 has 13 residues. The CDR3 is CASSRTRQYEQYF. CDR3 nucleotides: TGTGCCAGCAGCCGTACCAGGCAATACGAGCAGTACTTC.

The chain joins TRBV27 to TRBJ2-1; 11 bases fit TRBD2. The CDR3 sequence is 14 residues long. V lost 9 bases and J lost 6; bases outside the gene matches: 7. Germline CDR1 is MNHEY and CDR2 is SMNVEV (reference sequence). The CDR3 nucleotides read TGTGCCAGTTTAAGACTAGCGGGGCTCAATGAGCAGTTCTTC. Its translation is CASLRLAGLNEQFF.

The V and J genes are TRBV27 and TRBJ2-2, with 9 bases matching TRBD2. CDR1 is MNHEY and CDR2 is SMNVEV in the germline V gene (reference sequence). The CDR3 covers 15 residues. The ends lost 6 bases at V and 3 bases at J; junction bases unmatched: 5. Here the CDR3 reads CASRVAGVHTGELFF. For the CDR3, the DNA is TGTGCCAGCAGGGTAGCGGGGGTTCACACCGGGGAGCTGTTTTTT.

The rearrangement joins TRBV9 to TRBJ2-7; TRBD2 matches 13 bases. This CDR3 region has 16 residues. CDR1 is SGDLS, CDR2 YYNGEE, per germline. V shed 4 bases, J shed 2 bases, and the junction held 6 bases outside the gene matches. Here the CDR3 reads CASSPLGTSGTYEQYF. The CDR3 DNA reads TGTGCCAGCAGCCCCTTGGGGACTAGCGGGACCTACGAGCAGTACTTC.

The chain has TRBV5-1 and TRBJ1-4, with 8 nucleotides matching TRBD1. The CDR3 consists of 16 residues. Germline V gene data show CDR1 as SGHRS and CDR2 as YFSETQ. With V trimmed by 0 bases and J by 2 bases, 3 bases remained unmatched. DNA of the CDR3: TGCGCCAGCAGCTTGGCGACAGGGGAGACTAATGAAAAACTGTTTTTT. Translation: CASSLATGETNEKLFF. The whole variable domain, remainder taken from reference TRBV5-1 and TRBJ1-4, is KAGVTQTPRYLIKTRGQQVTLSCSPISGHRSVSWYQQTPGQGLQFLFEYFSETQRNKGNFPGRFSGRQFSNSRSEMNVSTLELGDSALYLCASSLATGETNEKLFFGSGTQLSVL.

This rearrangement joins TRBV12-3 or TRBV12-4 to TRBJ1-1; TRBD1 is a possible D gene (5 bases). The V end was cut by 7 bases, the J end by 1 base, with 10 bases between. CDR3 length: 13 amino acids. The CDR3 DNA reads TGTGCCAGCACCCCGACAGCGAACACTGAAGCTTTCTTT. Its translation is CASTPTANTEAFF.